A selection of T cell receptor beta chains follows, all from one sample in a study of cytomegalovirus exposure and HLA in healthy donors. Assay: immunoSEQ multiplex PCR; the TCRdb copy retains only in-frame clones and omits some. The top ten hold 1.6% of the sample, which has roughly 86,000 clones, approximately 95% seen once. Sequencing input: PBMCs. All receptors derive from a young man in good health and CMV-seropositive. The CDR3 runs from the conserved cysteine through the conserved F or W. The order of the fields is V gene, clone size, J gene, D gene, CDR3 protein, CDR3 DNA. The D gene is left open where the match is weak. The size entry is marked missing in some rows and otherwise reads once, few, many or a size class.

>TRBV9|.|TRBJ2-1|TRBD2
CASSVEPGLGINEQFF
TGTGCCAGCAGCGTCGAACCGGGACTAGGGATCAATGAGCAGTTCTTC
>TRBV19|.|TRBJ1-5|TRBD1
CASSAPSRGSQPQHF
TGTGCCAGTAGTGCGCCGTCCAGGGGGAGTCAGCCCCAGCATTTT
>TRBV6-5|.|TRBJ1-2|.
CASKPQGLRGGYTF
TGTGCCAGCAAGCCGCAGGGCCTCCGAGGCGGCTACACCTTC
>TRBV2|.|TRBJ2-2|.
CASSAESPGGELFF
TGTGCCAGCAGTGCCGAGTCACCCGGCGGGGAGCTGTTTTTT
>TRBV5-6|.|TRBJ2-7|.
CASSSGGRTYEQYF
TGTGCCAGCAGCTCTGGAGGGCGGACCTACGAGCAGTACTTC
>TRBV7-8|.|TRBJ2-6|TRBD2
CASSLGTSGRTSGANVLTF
TGTGCCAGCAGCTTAGGAACTAGCGGGAGGACCTCTGGGGCCAACGTCCTGACTTTC
>TRBV10-2|.|TRBJ2-3|.
CASSEGGLPVDTQYF
TGCGCCAGCAGTGAGGGAGGACTACCGGTGGATACGCAGTATTTT
>TRBV11-2|.|TRBJ1-1|TRBD1
CASSPVRQGLTEAFF
TGTGCCAGCAGCCCCGTACGACAGGGCCTGACTGAAGCTTTCTTT
>TRBV5-1|.|TRBJ2-3|TRBD2
CASSFWTSGRGSTDTQYF
TGCGCCAGCAGCTTTTGGACTAGCGGGAGGGGTAGCACAGATACGCAGTATTTT
>TRBV29-1|.|TRBJ2-3|TRBD2
CSVAGVVADTQYF
TGCAGCGTAGCGGGAGTCGTAGCAGATACGCAGTATTTT
>TRBV7-7|.|TRBJ2-1|TRBD1
CASSPGQADEQFF
TGTGCTAGCAGCCCGGGACAGGCCGATGAGCAGTTCTTC
>TRBV10-3|.|TRBJ2-7|TRBD1
CAISAGQGYEQYF
TGTGCCATCAGTGCAGGACAGGGCTACGAGCAGTACTTC
>TRBV27|.|TRBJ1-1|.
CASSPTGSVAFF
TGTGCCAGCAGTCCCACGGGTTCGGTAGCTTTCTTT
>TRBV5-1|.|TRBJ2-4|TRBD2
CATSLAGSQVNIQYF
TGCGCCACCTCCCTAGCGGGATCCCAGGTGAACATTCAGTACTTC
>TRBV6-5|once|TRBJ1-1|.
CASRRVSGTEAFF
TGTGCCAGCAGGAGGGTGAGCGGTACTGAAGCTTTCTTT
>TRBV30|.|TRBJ2-7|.
CAWSISGHSEQYF
TGTGCCTGGAGTATTTCAGGGCACTCCGAGCAGTACTTC
>TRBV19|.|TRBJ2-2|TRBD2
CASTQREGGYTGELFF
TGTGCGAGTACCCAGCGGGAGGGAGGGTACACCGGGGAGCTGTTTTTT
>TRBV11-3|once|TRBJ2-2|TRBD2
CASSFFSGGNTGELFF
TGTGCCAGCAGCTTTTTTAGCGGGGGGAACACCGGGGAGCTGTTTTTT
>TRBV29-1|.|TRBJ1-4|.
CSGGDRNEKLFF
TGCAGCGGGGGGGACCGGAATGAAAAACTGTTTTTT
>TRBV6-1|.|TRBJ2-1|.
CASSDLAGVLNEQFF
TGTGCCAGCAGTGATTTGGCAGGTGTGTTAAATGAGCAGTTCTTC
>TRBV19|.|TRBJ2-2|TRBD2
CASSTVGGSSGELFF
TGTGCCAGTAGTACCGTCGGCGGGAGTTCCGGGGAGCTGTTTTTT
>TRBV2|.|TRBJ2-4|.
CASSPRAGPLHIQYF
TGTGCCAGCAGCCCCAGGGCGGGACCCCTACACATTCAGTACTTC
>TRBV7-9|once|TRBJ1-1|.
CASSYSGTEAFF
TGTGCCAGCAGCTACTCGGGAACTGAAGCTTTCTTT
>TRBV7-9|.|TRBJ2-7|TRBD2
CASSLGGRALYEQYF
TGTGCCAGCAGCTTAGGCGGGAGGGCCCTCTACGAGCAGTACTTC
>TRBV15|.|TRBJ1-3|.
CATSLSSGNTIYF
TGTGCCACCAGTCTCTCCTCTGGAAACACCATATATTTT
>TRBV7-8|.|TRBJ2-7|TRBD2
CASSPTSGFHEQYF
TGTGCCAGCAGCCCGACTAGCGGGTTCCACGAGCAGTACTTC
>TRBV19|.|TRBJ1-5|.
CASSILSSNQPQHF
TGTGCCAGTAGTATTCTAAGTAGCAATCAGCCCCAGCATTTT
>TRBV5-1|once|TRBJ1-2|.
CASSLFGVSYGYTF
TGCGCCAGCAGCTTGTTCGGGGTATCCTATGGCTACACCTTC
>TRBV4-1|.|TRBJ2-3|TRBD2
CASSLRLAGLTDTQYF
TGCGCCAGCAGCCTTCGACTAGCGGGGCTCACAGATACGCAGTATTTT
>TRBV5-1|.|TRBJ1-1|.
CASRFQGMNTEAFF
TGCGCCAGCAGATTTCAGGGAATGAACACTGAAGCTTTCTTT
>TRBV6-5|.|TRBJ1-2|.
CASSYSTRHGYTF
TGTGCCAGCAGTTACTCGACGAGGCATGGCTACACCTTC
>TRBV5-4|once|TRBJ1-2|TRBD1
CASSLGTGVDGYTF
TGTGCCAGCAGCCTAGGGACAGGGGTTGATGGCTACACCTTC
>TRBV7-6|.|TRBJ2-7|.
CASSLGQGGYEQYF
TGTGCCAGCAGCTTGGGTCAGGGGGGTTACGAGCAGTACTTC
>TRBV4-2|.|TRBJ2-1|.
CASSQDPRGSGTSSEQFF
TGTGCCAGCAGCCAAGATCCTAGGGGAAGCGGGACAAGTAGTGAGCAGTTCTTC
>TRBV29-1|.|TRBJ2-7|.
CSVEPQGTYEQYF
TGCAGCGTTGAACCCCAGGGCACCTACGAGCAGTACTTC
>TRBV15|.|TRBJ1-4|TRBD1
CATSREGGVEKLFF
TGTGCCACCAGCAGAGAAGGGGGCGTCGAAAAACTGTTTTTT
>TRBV30|.|TRBJ2-1|TRBD2
CAWSEGTSGMNEQFF
TGTGCCTGGAGTGAGGGGACTAGCGGGATGAATGAGCAGTTCTTC
>TRBV7-9|.|TRBJ2-1|.
CASSNTVYNEQFF
TGTGCCAGCAGCAATACTGTCTACAATGAGCAGTTCTTC
>TRBV5-1|.|TRBJ2-7|TRBD2
CASSWSGGESYEQYF
TGCGCCAGCAGCTGGTCGGGGGGAGAGTCCTACGAGCAGTACTTC
>TRBV5-1|.|TRBJ2-1|.
CASSLTASRNEQFF
TGCGCCAGCAGCTTGACGGCCTCTAGGAATGAGCAGTTCTTC
>TRBV6-1|.|TRBJ2-2|TRBD2
CASSGLAGDTGELFF
TGTGCCAGCAGCGGACTAGCGGGAGACACCGGGGAGCTGTTTTTT
>TRBV5-1|.|TRBJ2-2|.
CASSQQGLQNTGELFF
TGCGCCAGCAGCCAACAGGGATTACAGAACACCGGGGAGCTGTTTTTT
>TRBV10-3|.|TRBJ1-3|.
CAISGGSTIYF
TGTGCCATCAGTGGAGGAAGCACCATATATTTT
>TRBV13|.|TRBJ2-1|.
CASSLRERFYNEQFF
TGTGCCAGCAGCTTAAGGGAGCGGTTTTACAATGAGCAGTTCTTC
>TRBV29-1|.|TRBJ2-1|.
CSVEDIRVHNEQFF
TGCAGCGTTGAAGATATCAGGGTCCACAATGAGCAGTTCTTC
>TRBV7-6|.|TRBJ2-1|TRBD2
CASSLAVAGVAEQFF
TGTGCCAGCAGCTTAGCGGTAGCGGGAGTTGCTGAGCAGTTCTTC
>TRBV5-5|.|TRBJ2-4|TRBD2
CASSLLAGVAKNIQYF
TGTGCCAGCAGCCTTCTAGCGGGAGTGGCCAAAAACATTCAGTACTTC
>TRBV5-1|.|TRBJ2-5|.
CASSLGGGRAVEETQYF
TGCGCCAGCAGCTTGGGAGGAGGAAGGGCCGTAGAAGAGACCCAGTACTTC
>TRBV13|.|TRBJ1-2|.
CASSPVFSGNGYTF
TGTGCCAGCAGCCCGGTATTCAGCGGGAATGGCTACACCTTC
>TRBV30|.|TRBJ1-4|TRBD1
CAWSPQGVEKLFF
TGTGCCTGGAGCCCACAGGGGGTTGAAAAACTGTTTTTT
>TRBV6-1|.|TRBJ2-7|TRBD1
CASSALPGQPNRRYF
TGTGCCAGCAGTGCGCTGCCGGGACAGCCCAACAGGCGGTACTTC
>TRBV28|.|TRBJ2-7|.
CASSLMDRHSYEQYF
TGTGCCAGCAGTTTAATGGACAGACACTCCTACGAGCAGTACTTC
>TRBV29-1|.|TRBJ1-2|.
CSVESQGRFGYTF
TGCAGCGTTGAGTCCCAGGGAAGGTTTGGCTACACCTTC
>TRBV4-2|.|TRBJ2-7|.
CASSQERTTSYEQYF
TGTGCCAGCAGCCAAGAGCGGACTACCTCCTACGAGCAGTACTTC
>TRBV29-1|.|TRBJ2-3|TRBD2
CSVALAGGPRDTQYF
TGCAGCGTCGCCCTAGCGGGAGGGCCGAGAGATACGCAGTATTTT
>TRBV10-3|.|TRBJ2-5|TRBD1
CAISEAQGQGGKTQYF
TGTGCCATCAGTGAGGCCCAGGGACAGGGTGGAAAGACCCAGTACTTC
>TRBV10-2|.|TRBJ1-3|.
CASSTGTGNTIYF
TGCGCCAGCAGCACAGGGACCGGAAACACCATATATTTT